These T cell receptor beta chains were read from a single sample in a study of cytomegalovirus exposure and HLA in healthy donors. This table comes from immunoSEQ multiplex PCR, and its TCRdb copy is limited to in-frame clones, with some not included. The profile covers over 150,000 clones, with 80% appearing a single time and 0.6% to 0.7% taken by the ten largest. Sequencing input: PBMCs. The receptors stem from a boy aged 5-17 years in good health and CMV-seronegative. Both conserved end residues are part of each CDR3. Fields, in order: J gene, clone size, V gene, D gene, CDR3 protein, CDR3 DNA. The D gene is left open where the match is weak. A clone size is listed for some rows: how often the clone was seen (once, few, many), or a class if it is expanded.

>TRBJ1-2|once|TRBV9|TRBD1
CASSPRTGDNYGYTF
TGTGCCAGCAGCCCCCGGACAGGAGACAACTATGGCTACACCTTC
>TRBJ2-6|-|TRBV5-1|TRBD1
CASSLLGQIFSGANVLTF
TGCGCCAGCAGCTTGTTGGGACAGATCTTCTCTGGGGCCAACGTCCTGACTTTC
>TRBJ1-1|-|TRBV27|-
CASSLSEGWTEAFF
TGTGCCAGCAGTTTATCGGAGGGATGGACTGAAGCTTTCTTT
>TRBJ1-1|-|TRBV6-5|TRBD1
CASSRQGSMNTEAFF
TGTGCCAGCAGTCGACAGGGTTCGATGAACACTGAAGCTTTCTTT
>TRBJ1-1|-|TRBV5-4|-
CASSFFRNTEAFF
TGTGCCAGCAGCTTCTTTCGGAACACTGAAGCTTTCTTT
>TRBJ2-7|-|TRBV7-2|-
CASSSLSSYEQYF
TGTGCCAGCAGCTCACTAAGCTCCTACGAGCAGTACTTC
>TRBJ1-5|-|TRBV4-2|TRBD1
CASSQDGTGAFQPQHF
TGTGCCAGCAGCCAAGACGGGACAGGGGCTTTTCAGCCCCAGCATTTT
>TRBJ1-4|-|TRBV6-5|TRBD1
CASRGQTNEKLFF
TGTGCCAGCAGGGGACAGACAAATGAAAAACTGTTTTTT
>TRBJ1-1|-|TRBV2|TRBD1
CASQGVENTEAFF
TGTGCCAGCCAGGGGGTGGAGAACACTGAAGCTTTCTTT
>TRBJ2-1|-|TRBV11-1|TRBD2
CASSPARGAGGLYNEQFF
TGTGCCAGCAGCCCCGCTCGGGGAGCGGGAGGGTTATACAATGAGCAGTTCTTC
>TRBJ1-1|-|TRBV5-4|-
CASSLSSGAEAFF
TGTGCCAGCAGCTTATCGTCCGGAGCTGAAGCTTTCTTT
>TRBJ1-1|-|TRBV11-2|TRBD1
CASSTGQGLNTEAFF
TGTGCCAGCAGCACCGGACAGGGGTTGAACACTGAAGCTTTCTTT
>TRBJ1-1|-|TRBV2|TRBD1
CATEDREGVAFF
TGTGCCACCGAGGACAGGGAAGGGGTGGCTTTCTTT
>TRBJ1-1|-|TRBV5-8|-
CARGLTGWNTEAFF
TGTGCCAGGGGATTGACAGGTTGGAACACTGAAGCTTTCTTT
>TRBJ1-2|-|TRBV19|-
CASSFGSATNYGYTF
TGTGCCAGTAGCTTTGGGTCAGCGACTAACTATGGCTACACCTTC
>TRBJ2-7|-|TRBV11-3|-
CASSGLGGADAYEQYF
TGTGCCAGCAGCGGGTTGGGGGGGGCCGATGCCTACGAGCAGTACTTC
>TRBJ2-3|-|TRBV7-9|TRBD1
CASSSGTGDTDTQYF
TGTGCCAGCAGCTCGGGGACAGGGGATACAGATACGCAGTATTTT
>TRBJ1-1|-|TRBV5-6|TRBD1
CASSWGQAPEAFF
TGTGCCAGCAGCTGGGGACAGGCACCTGAAGCTTTCTTT
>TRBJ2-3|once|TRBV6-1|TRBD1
CASSMTGVADTQYF
TGTGCCAGCAGTATGACAGGGGTTGCAGATACGCAGTATTTT
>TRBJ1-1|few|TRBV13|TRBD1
CASSPNLGQGGSEAFF
TGTGCCAGCAGCCCTAACCTCGGACAGGGGGGCTCTGAAGCTTTCTTT
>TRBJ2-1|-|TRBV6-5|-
CASQRYNEQFF
TGTGCCAGCCAGCGGTACAATGAGCAGTTCTTC
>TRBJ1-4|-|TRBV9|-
CASSVTGSLEKLFF
TGTGCCAGCAGCGTGACAGGCTCCCTCGAAAAACTGTTTTTT
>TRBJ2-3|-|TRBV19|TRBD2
CASSIVPAGFPDTQYF
TGTGCCAGTAGTATTGTCCCAGCGGGGTTTCCAGATACGCAGTATTTT
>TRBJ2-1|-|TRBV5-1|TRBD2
CASSLGPSGGANEQFF
TGCGCCAGCAGCTTGGGGCCTAGCGGGGGGGCTAATGAGCAGTTCTTC
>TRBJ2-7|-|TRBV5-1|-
CASSLYRGNPYEQYF
TGCGCCAGCAGCTTGTATAGGGGGAATCCCTACGAGCAGTACTTC
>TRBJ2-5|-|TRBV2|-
CASSGGRNQETQYF
TGTGCCAGCAGTGGGGGGCGAAATCAAGAGACCCAGTACTTC
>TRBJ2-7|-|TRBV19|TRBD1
CASSRDRTGEVRYF
TGTGCCAGTTCGCGAGACCGGACAGGGGAAGTTCGGTACTTC
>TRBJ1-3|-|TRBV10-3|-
CAISESDRFESGNTIYF
TGTGCCATCAGTGAGTCTGACAGGTTTGAGTCTGGAAACACCATATATTTT
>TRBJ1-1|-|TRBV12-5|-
CASGLVGENTEAFF
TGTGCTAGTGGTTTGGTCGGGGAGAACACTGAAGCTTTCTTT